These 26 T cell receptor beta chains originate from one sample sequenced in a study of blood T cell repertoires in COVID-19. Generated by immunoSEQ multiplex PCR, the TCRdb table keeps only in-frame clones and is missing some. This sample has about 190,000 clones, with approximately 90% found just once. The sequenced sample was peripheral blood. Every receptor here comes from a man aged 30 to 39 with acute or convalescent COVID-19.

This clone occurred once. The chain joins TRBV6-5 to TRBJ2-7, with 7 bases identical to TRBD2. J was trimmed by 5 bases and V by 0 bases; bases with no gene match: 7. Germline values: CDR1 MNHEY, CDR2 SVGAGI. This CDR3 has 15 residues. CDR3 region: CASSYSGREGNEQYF. The CDR3 DNA reads as TGTGCCAGCAGTTACTCAGGCAGGGAGGGAAACGAGCAGTACTTC.

The chain joins TRBV19 to TRBJ1-4; 7 bases align to TRBD1. The CDR3 loop spans 17 amino acids. CDR1 is LNHDA and CDR2 is SQIVND in the germline V gene (reference sequence). The J segment lost 0 bases and the V segment lost 5 bases, leaving 9 bases of the junction unmatched. CDR3 coding DNA: TGTGCCAGTAGTGACCGGGACAGCGCGACAACTAATGAAAAACTGTTTTTT. This codes for CASSDRDSATTNEKLFF.

The genes are TRBV27 and TRBJ1-1, with 7 positions matching TRBD1. The germline V gene encodes CDR1 MNHEY and CDR2 SMNVEV (reference sequence). This CDR3 is 16 amino acids long. V lost 6 bases, J lost 3 bases, and 13 bases stayed unmatched. The DNA for the CDR3 is TGTGCCAGCAGGCGAGGGACAGCGAGAGGGTACACTGAAGCTTTCTTT. Translation: CASRRGTARGYTEAFF.

The chain carries TRBV19 and TRBJ1-1; 7 bases fit TRBD1. The CDR3 loop spans 16 amino acids. V shed 5 bases, J shed 0 bases, and the junction held 9 bases outside the gene matches. CDR1 LNHDA and CDR2 SQIVND come from the germline V gene (reference sequence). CDR3 nucleotide sequence: TGTGCCAGTAGTTTTGGACAGGTCAGTATGAACACTGAAGCTTTCTTT. Residues: CASSFGQVSMNTEAFF.

This chain uses TRBV4-1 with TRBJ2-1; 8 bases agree with TRBD2. CDR3 length equals 16 residues. Germline V gene lookup returns CDR1 MGHRA and CDR2 YSYEKL. The V gene end was trimmed by 1 base and the J gene end by 2 bases; junction bases not matched to a gene: 4. The CDR3 sequence is CASSQATGGAYNEQFF. DNA of the CDR3: TGCGCCAGCAGCCAAGCTACCGGGGGGGCCTACAATGAGCAGTTCTTC.

The chain links TRBV29-1 to TRBJ1-5, with a possible D match to TRBD1 (5 bases). Germline V gene lookup returns CDR1 SQVTM and CDR2 ANQGSEA. V shed 4 bases and J shed 7 bases, with 14 bases lying between them. This CDR3 has 13 residues. CDR3 protein: CSVAAGVGQPQHF. CDR3 nucleotides: TGCAGCGTTGCGGCGGGGGTGGGCCAGCCCCAGCATTTT.

The chain joins TRBV5-4 to TRBJ1-1; TRBD1 is a possible D gene (6 bases). The germline V gene has CDR1 SGHNT and CDR2 YYREEE (reference sequence). With 1 base removed from V and 1 base from J, the gap between germline ends came to 8 bases. The CDR3 is 14 amino acids. Here the CDR3 reads CASSLPGENTEAFF. DNA for the CDR3: TGTGCCAGCAGCTTGCCAGGGGAGAACACTGAAGCTTTCTTT.

The V gene is TRBV7-3, the J gene TRBJ2-3, with 8 bases identical to TRBD1. In germline, CDR1 is SGHTA, CDR2 FQGTGA. This CDR3 region has 15 residues. The V and J ends lost 5 bases and 2 bases, in that order; junction bases with no gene match: 6. Written as DNA, the CDR3 is TGTGCCAGCAGCGCGACAGGGGTCCTCACAGATACGCAGTATTTT. It translates to CASSATGVLTDTQYF.

The chain uses TRBV5-4 and TRBJ1-2; TRBD1 is a possible D gene (6 bases). With 0 bases removed from V and 3 bases from J, the gap between germline ends came to 12 bases. CDR1 SGHNT and CDR2 YYREEE come from the germline V gene (reference sequence). The CDR3 is made up of 15 amino acids. The CDR3 DNA reads TGTGCCAGCAGCTTGGAGGGCAGGGGTCACTATGGCTACACCTTC. Encoded protein: CASSLEGRGHYGYTF.

With regard to this clone: Other DNA sequences in this specimen translate into the identical CDR3. The V call is TRBV2, the J call TRBJ1-3; D is perhaps TRBD1 (6 bases). The CDR3 is made up of 15 amino acids. Per the germline V gene, CDR1 is SNHLY and CDR2 is FYNNEI. V gave up 1 base and J gave up 0 bases, with 7 bases separating them. DNA of the CDR3: TGTGCCAGCAGTGAAGAACAGGGCTCTGGAAACACCATATATTTT. Its protein product is CASSEEQGSGNTIYF.

In its sample, this clone was seen once. The chain has TRBV28 and TRBJ2-1; 7 nucleotides agree with TRBD2. V lost 1 base to trimming and J lost 0 bases; unmatched junction nucleotides: 6. The CDR3 consists of 17 residues. The germline gives CDR1 MDHEN, CDR2 SYDVKM. CDR3 nucleotide sequence: TGTGCCAGCAGTTTATATTATGGCGGGAGCTCCTACAATGAGCAGTTCTTC. Residues: CASSLYYGGSSYNEQFF.

J is TRBJ1-5 and V is TRBV28; 7 bases fit TRBD1. V trimming: 5 bases; J trimming: 9 bases; junction bases outside the gene matches: 13. The CDR3 totals 15 residues. Per germline, CDR1 MDHEN and CDR2 SYDVKM. As DNA, the CDR3 is TGTGCCAGCAGTCCTCTAGGGACAGAGGGGAGGCCCCAGCATTTT. The encoded protein is CASSPLGTEGRPQHF.

V usage is TRBV5-1 and J usage is TRBJ2-3; TRBD1 matches at 7 bases. The V and J ends lost 4 bases and 2 bases, in that order; junction bases with no gene match: 7. Germline V gene lookup returns CDR1 SGHRS and CDR2 YFSETQ. The CDR3 extends over 15 amino acids. CDR3 DNA sequence: TGCGCCAGCAGCCGAGGACAGGACCCCACAGATACGCAGTATTTT. It yields the protein CASSRGQDPTDTQYF.

The chain joins TRBV28 to TRBJ2-5; the match to TRBD1 covers 7 bases. Per the germline V gene, CDR1 is MDHEN and CDR2 is SYDVKM. The CDR3 sequence is 12 residues long. V lost 10 bases and J lost 7; bases outside the gene matches: 9. The CDR3 DNA reads as TGTGCCACCTTGAGGGGGCTGGGGACCCAGTACTTC. Translating gives CATLRGLGTQYF.

This chain connects TRBV7-6 to TRBJ1-1, with TRBD1 as a possible D gene (5 bases). Germline values: CDR1 SGHVS, CDR2 FNYEAQ. V was trimmed by 5 bases and J by 8 bases, leaving 9 bases between them. The CDR3 is 11 residues long. CDR3 protein: CASSPTGEAFF. The CDR3 DNA is TGTGCCAGCAGCCCAACAGGAGAAGCTTTCTTT. The full variable domain, with the rest looked up from reference TRBV7-6 and TRBJ1-1, is GAGVSQSPRYKVTKRGQDVALRCDPISGHVSLYWYRQALGQGPEFLTYFNYEAQQDKSGLPNDRFSAERPEGSISTLTIQRTEQRDSAMYRCASSPTGEAFFGQGTRLTVV.

The chain recombines TRBV18 with TRBJ1-1; no clear D. This CDR3 region has 14 residues. The V and J ends lost 1 base and 4 bases respectively, with 10 bases between them. Germline CDR1 reads KGHSH; CDR2 reads LQKENI. Here the CDR3 DNA reads TGTGCCAGCTCACCACTTAAATCGGGCACTGAAGCTTTCTTT. It specifies CASSPLKSGTEAFF.

The chain couples TRBV4-2 to TRBJ1-5; 7 positions agree with TRBD1. CDR1 LGHNA and CDR2 YNFKEQ come from the germline V gene. CDR3 length: 16 amino acids. V was clipped by 2 bases and J by 2 bases; unmatched bases: 6. The CDR3 reads CASSQKQGKGNQPQHF. In nucleotides, the CDR3 is TGTGCCAGCAGCCAAAAACAGGGGAAGGGCAATCAGCCCCAGCATTTT.

This chain links TRBV7-9 with TRBJ1-1, with D uncertain. The ends were cut back, 4 bases at V and 4 bases at J, with 13 bases in the middle. This CDR3 has 14 residues. The germline gives CDR1 SEHNR, CDR2 FQNEAQ (reference sequence). The CDR3 is CASSSPTGFTEAFF. In DNA form, the CDR3 reads TGTGCCAGCAGCTCTCCAACGGGTTTCACTGAAGCTTTCTTT.

V usage is TRBV6-6 and J usage is TRBJ2-5; 10 nucleotides align to TRBD2. The CDR3 contains 14 residues. V was clipped by 8 bases and J by 5 bases; unmatched bases: 8. The germline V gene encodes CDR1 MNHNY and CDR2 SVGAGI (reference sequence). Here the CDR3 reads CASVKLAGLETQYF. CDR3 bases: TGTGCCAGCGTAAAACTAGCGGGGCTCGAGACCCAGTACTTC.

The gene calls are TRBV19 and TRBJ1-2; possible D gene TRBD1, 5 bases. V was pared by 4 bases and J by 6 bases, with 12 bases between. Germline V gene sequence: CDR1 LNHDA, CDR2 SQIVND (reference sequence). The CDR3 totals 13 residues. The CDR3 region has the DNA TGTGCCAGTAGTACCGGCGGAGGGGATGGCTACACCTTC. The encoded protein is CASSTGGGDGYTF.

The chain carries TRBV24-1 and TRBJ1-1; possible D gene TRBD1, 5 bases. Germline CDR1 reads KGHDR; CDR2 reads SFDVKD. The germline V and J ends were trimmed by 4 bases and 1 base, with 12 bases remaining between them. The CDR3 covers 15 residues. CDR3 loop: CATSDRRAPNTEAFF. The CDR3 nucleotides are TGTGCCACCAGTGACCGCAGGGCCCCGAACACTGAAGCTTTCTTT.

V gene TRBV19 combines with J gene TRBJ1-6; weak D call: TRBD1 (5 bases). Germline CDR1 reads LNHDA; CDR2 reads SQIVND (reference sequence). The length of the CDR3 is 16 residues. Between the trimmed V and J ends, which lost 6 bases and 5 bases, there was a span of 17 bases. Here the CDR3 DNA reads TGTGCCAGTAGCCCTCGACAGCCCACAGATAATTCACCCCTCCACTTT. It yields the protein CASSPRQPTDNSPLHF.

This rearrangement joins TRBV6-1 to TRBJ2-5; 7 nucleotides match TRBD1. CDR1 is MNHNS and CDR2 is SASEGT in the germline V gene. V dropped 1 base and J dropped 6; count of bases not matched to a gene: 5. This CDR3 is built from 14 residues. The CDR3 DNA reads as TGTGCCAGCAGTGAAGGACAGGGTTGGAAGACCCAGTACTTC. Its translation is CASSEGQGWKTQYF.

The rearrangement uses TRBV7-9 and TRBJ1-2, with 11 bases aligning to TRBD1. Germline V gene sequence: CDR1 SEHNR, CDR2 FQNEAQ (reference sequence). Losses at the gene ends were 3 bases for V and 8 bases for J; bases not matched to a gene: 11. The CDR3 consists of 16 residues. The DNA for the CDR3 is TGTGCCAGCAGCTTTGATCAAGGACAGGGGGCGCCCGGCTACACCTTC. Amino acid sequence: CASSFDQGQGAPGYTF. The variable domain in full, with the rest retrieved from reference TRBV7-9 and TRBJ1-2, is DTGVSQNPRHKITKRGQNVTFRCDPISEHNRLYWYRQTLGQGPEFLTYFQNEAQLEKSRLLSDRFSAERPKGSFSTLEIQRTEQGDSAMYLCASSFDQGQGAPGYTFGSGTRLTVV.

The rearrangement joins TRBV2 to TRBJ2-7; TRBD1 agrees at 9 bases. CDR1 and CDR2 from the germline V gene are SNHLY and FYNNEI. The CDR3 is 14 residues long. Trimming took 7 bases from V and 3 from J; bases not matched to a gene: 7. The CDR3 region is CASNSGTGYYEQYF. Here the CDR3 DNA reads TGTGCCAGCAATAGTGGGACAGGGTACTACGAGCAGTACTTC.

This clone was counted only a few times. V and J are TRBV7-9 and TRBJ2-7; 7 nucleotides agree with TRBD1. V shed 4 bases, J shed 7 bases, and the junction held 7 bases outside the gene matches. This CDR3 spans 13 amino acids. Germline V gives CDR1 SEHNR, CDR2 FQNEAQ (reference sequence). Here the CDR3 reads CASSSTGAGEQYF. CDR3 nucleotide sequence: TGTGCCAGCAGCTCAACAGGGGCTGGAGAGCAGTACTTC. Full variable domain (remainder filled in from reference TRBV7-9 and TRBJ2-7): DTGVSQNPRHKITKRGQNVTFRCDPISEHNRLYWYRQTLGQGPEFLTYFQNEAQLEKSRLLSDRFSAERPKGSFSTLEIQRTEQGDSAMYLCASSSTGAGEQYFGPGTRLTVT.